This T cell receptor beta chain emerged from a study of cytotoxic CD8 clonotypes in ibrutinib-treated CLL. Repertoires were generated with immunoSEQ multiplex PCR, while TCRdb's copy carries only in-frame clones and drops some. The sample carries some 63,000 clones, 90% recorded once. V dropped 5 bases and J dropped 5; count of bases not matched to a gene: 1. CDR3 length equals 12 residues. Per the germline V gene, CDR1 is SGHNT and CDR2 is YYREEE (reference sequence). As to this clone: Its antigen is not identified.

TCR beta libraries used about 2.2 micrograms of genomic DNA from cryopreserved PBMCs. Whole-study findings and limits: There were differences in sampling times between sustained-remission and progressing patients. Against age-matched healthy donors, baseline clonality ran higher and tracked circulating CD8+ T-cell counts. Clonality went up at the time of ibrutinib response, stayed stable in sustained remission, and later dropped back toward its baseline level at progression.

Sample: PBMCs, taken after 12 months of ibrutinib treatment. The clonotype originates from a human donor with chronic lymphocytic leukemia. The chain combines TRBV5-4 with TRBJ2-7; 10 nucleotides line up with TRBD1. The CDR3 region is CASRGTGDEQYF. The CDR3 DNA reads as TGTGCCAGCAGGGGGACAGGGGACGAGCAGTACTTC.